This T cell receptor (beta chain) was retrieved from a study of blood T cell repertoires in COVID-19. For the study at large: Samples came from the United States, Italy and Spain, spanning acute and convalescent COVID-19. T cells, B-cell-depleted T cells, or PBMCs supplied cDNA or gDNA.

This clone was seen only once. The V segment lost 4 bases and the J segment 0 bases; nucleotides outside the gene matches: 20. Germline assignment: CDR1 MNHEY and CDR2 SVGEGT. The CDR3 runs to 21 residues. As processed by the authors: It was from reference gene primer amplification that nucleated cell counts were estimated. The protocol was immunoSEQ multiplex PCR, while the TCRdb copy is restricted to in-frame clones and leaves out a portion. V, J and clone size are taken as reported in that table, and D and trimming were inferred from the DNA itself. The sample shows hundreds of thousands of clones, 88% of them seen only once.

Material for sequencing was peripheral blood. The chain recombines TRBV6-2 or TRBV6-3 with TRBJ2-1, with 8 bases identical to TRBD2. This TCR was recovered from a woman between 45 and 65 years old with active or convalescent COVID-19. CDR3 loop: CASSFRDTVTSGPGSYNEQFF. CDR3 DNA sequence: TGTGCCAGCAGTTTCCGGGACACCGTAACTAGCGGACCTGGCTCCTACAATGAGCAGTTCTTC.